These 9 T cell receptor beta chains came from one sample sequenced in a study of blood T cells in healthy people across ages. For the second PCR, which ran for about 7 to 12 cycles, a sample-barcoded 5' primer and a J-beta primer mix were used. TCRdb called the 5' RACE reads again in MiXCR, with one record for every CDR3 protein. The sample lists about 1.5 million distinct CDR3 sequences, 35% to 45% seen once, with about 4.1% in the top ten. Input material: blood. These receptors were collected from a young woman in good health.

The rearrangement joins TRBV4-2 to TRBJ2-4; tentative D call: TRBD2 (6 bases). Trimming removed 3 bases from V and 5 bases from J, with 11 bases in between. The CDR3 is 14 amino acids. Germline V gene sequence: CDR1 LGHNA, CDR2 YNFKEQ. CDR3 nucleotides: TGTGCCAGCAGCCAGCCCCGCGGGGAAAACATTCAGTACTTC. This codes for CASSQPRGENIQYF.

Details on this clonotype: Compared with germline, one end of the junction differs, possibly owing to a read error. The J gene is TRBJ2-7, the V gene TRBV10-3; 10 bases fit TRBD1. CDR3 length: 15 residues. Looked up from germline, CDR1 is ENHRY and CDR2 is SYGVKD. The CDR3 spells CATSESGQGLYEQYF. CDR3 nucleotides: TGTGCCACCAGTGAGTCGGGACAGGGGCTTTACGAGCAGTACTTC.

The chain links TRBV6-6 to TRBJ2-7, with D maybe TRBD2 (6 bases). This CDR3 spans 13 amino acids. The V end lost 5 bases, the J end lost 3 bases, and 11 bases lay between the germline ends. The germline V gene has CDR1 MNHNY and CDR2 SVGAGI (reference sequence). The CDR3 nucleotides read TGTGCCAGCAGTCTAGCGAAGGGCTACGAGCAGTACTTC. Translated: CASSLAKGYEQYF.

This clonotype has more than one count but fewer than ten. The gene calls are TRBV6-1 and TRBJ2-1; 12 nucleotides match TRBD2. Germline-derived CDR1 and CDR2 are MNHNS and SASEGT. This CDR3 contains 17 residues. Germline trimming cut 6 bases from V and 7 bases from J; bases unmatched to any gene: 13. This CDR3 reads CASSRGNLAGGRNEQFF. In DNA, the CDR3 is TGTGCCAGCAGCCGAGGGAATCTAGCGGGAGGGCGGAATGAGCAGTTCTTC.

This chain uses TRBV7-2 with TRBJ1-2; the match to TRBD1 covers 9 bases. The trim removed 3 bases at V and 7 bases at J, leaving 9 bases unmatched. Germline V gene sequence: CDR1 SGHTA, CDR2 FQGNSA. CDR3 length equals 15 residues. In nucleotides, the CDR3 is TGTGCCAGCAGCTTCGGACAGGGGACGACGAGTGGCTACACCTTC. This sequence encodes CASSFGQGTTSGYTF.

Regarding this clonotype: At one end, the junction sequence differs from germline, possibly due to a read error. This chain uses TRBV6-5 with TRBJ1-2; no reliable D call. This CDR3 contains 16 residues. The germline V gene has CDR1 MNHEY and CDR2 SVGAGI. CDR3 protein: CASSYSGTEANSGYTF. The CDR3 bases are TGTGCCAGCAGTTACTCGGGAACAGAGGCTAACTCTGGCTACACCTTC.

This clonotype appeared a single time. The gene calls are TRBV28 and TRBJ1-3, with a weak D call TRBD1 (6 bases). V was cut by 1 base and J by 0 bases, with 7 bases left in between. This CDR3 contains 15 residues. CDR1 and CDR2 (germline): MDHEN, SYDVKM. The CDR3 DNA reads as TGTGCCAGCAGTTTATTCAGGGGCTCTGGAAACACCATATATTTT. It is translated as CASSLFRGSGNTIYF.

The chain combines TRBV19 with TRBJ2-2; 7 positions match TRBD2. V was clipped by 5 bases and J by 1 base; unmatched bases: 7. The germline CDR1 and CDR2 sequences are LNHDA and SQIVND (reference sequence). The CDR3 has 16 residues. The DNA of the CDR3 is TGTGCCAGTAGTTTTAGGCTAGCGGAGAACACCGGGGAGCTGTTTTTT. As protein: CASSFRLAENTGELFF.

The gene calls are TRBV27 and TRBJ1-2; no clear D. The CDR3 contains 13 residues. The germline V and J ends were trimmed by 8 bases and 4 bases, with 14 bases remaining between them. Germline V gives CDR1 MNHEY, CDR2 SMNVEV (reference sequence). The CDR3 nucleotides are TGTGCCAGCGGCCTTTCAGGCAGCTATGGCTACACCTTC. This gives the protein CASGLSGSYGYTF.